These T cell receptor beta chains were read from a single sample in a study of blood T cell repertoires in COVID-19. Profiling relied on immunoSEQ multiplex PCR, and the TCRdb table lists in-frame clones only, not all of them. The sample shows 200,000 to 300,000 clones, around 90% of them seen only once. Sequencing input: peripheral blood. The receptors shown here come from a man aged 25 to 40 with COVID-19, enrolled during active disease. The CDR3 runs from the conserved cysteine through the conserved F or W. Fields, in order: J gene, clone size, V gene, D gene, CDR3 DNA, CDR3 protein. D genes are given only for firm matches. The size field is filled for only some rows; it gives once, few, many or a size class.

TRBJ1-1 NA TRBV7-9 TRBD1 TGTGCCAGCAGCTCCGGACAGGGAGTAACGAACACTGAAGCTTTCTTT CASSSGQGVTNTEAFF
TRBJ1-3 NA TRBV28 NA TGTGCCAGCGCCTTTAAGACAGGAGCGTCTGGAAACACCATATATTTT CASAFKTGASGNTIYF
TRBJ2-1 NA TRBV6-5 NA TGTGCCAGCGCCCCATGGGGTAGCGCAGCTGAGCAGTTCTTC CASAPWGSAAEQFF
TRBJ1-2 NA TRBV19 TRBD1 TGTGCCAGTAGTCTTCGGGACAGTTCTGTCAATGGCTACACCTTC CASSLRDSSVNGYTF
TRBJ1-5 NA TRBV6-6 TRBD1 TGTGCCAGCAGCGGGGGGGACAGCTATCAGCCCCAGCATTTT CASSGGDSYQPQHF
TRBJ1-2 NA TRBV28 NA TGTGCCAGCAGAGAAGCCGCTAACTATGGCTACACCTTC CASREAANYGYTF
TRBJ2-7 NA TRBV6-5 NA TGTGCCAGCAGTCAATACGAGCAGTACTTC CASSQYEQYF
TRBJ1-4 NA TRBV4-1 NA TGCGCCAGCAGCCAAGTAAGGCTGAGGCCAACTAATGAAAAACTGTTTTTT CASSQVRLRPTNEKLFF
TRBJ1-5 NA TRBV6-2/TRBV6-3 TRBD1 TGTGCCAGCAGTTACCCCCCGGGGCAGGGGGATCAGCCCCAGCATTTT CASSYPPGQGDQPQHF
TRBJ2-1 NA TRBV7-9 NA TGTGCCAGCAGCTTAGTTTTTCTAGCAAGTCGTTTCCGCAATGAGCAGTTCTTC CASSLVFLASRFRNEQFF
TRBJ2-2 NA TRBV2 NA TGTGCCAGCAGGGGGACTCGGAACAGCGGGGAGCTGTTTTTT CASRGTRNSGELFF
TRBJ1-4 NA TRBV5-1 TRBD1 TGCGCCAGCAGCTCGGGACAGGGGGGCGAAAAACTGTTTTTT CASSSGQGGEKLFF
TRBJ2-1 NA TRBV3-1/TRBV3-2 NA TGTGCCAGCAGCCAAGATCCCGGGGACAATGAGCAGTTCTTC CASSQDPGDNEQFF
TRBJ2-7 NA TRBV6-5 TRBD2 TGTGCCAGCAGCCTTAGCGGGGGGATGAACGAGCAGTACTTC CASSLSGGMNEQYF
TRBJ1-4 NA TRBV5-6 TRBD1 TGTGCCAGCAGCCCGACAGGGTTAAGCGAAAAACTGTTTTTT CASSPTGLSEKLFF
TRBJ2-2 NA TRBV10-3 NA TGTGCCACGCGGGACGGAACGAACACCGGGGAGCTGTTTTTT CATRDGTNTGELFF
TRBJ2-4 NA TRBV18 NA TGTGCCAGCTCACCTTTCCCGGACAACCAAAACATTCAGTACTTC CASSPFPDNQNIQYF
TRBJ2-1 NA TRBV4-1 TRBD1 TGCGCCAGCAGCAAGGACAGGGGGAACAATGAGCAGTTCTTC CASSKDRGNNEQFF
TRBJ1-6 NA TRBV18 NA TGTGCCAGCTCACCTAGTTGGAATTCACCCCTCCACTTT CASSPSWNSPLHF
TRBJ2-7 NA TRBV5-4 NA TGTGCCAGCGGAGTTTGGGCGGGGAATTACGAGCAGTACTTC CASGVWAGNYEQYF
TRBJ2-2 NA TRBV19 TRBD1 TGTGCCAGTAGTAATCGACAGGGGGCTGGCGGGGAGCTGTTTTTT CASSNRQGAGGELFF
TRBJ1-2 NA TRBV6-5 TRBD1 TGTGCCAGCAGTTTCGGAGACAGGGGGCGACTCTATGGCTACACCTTC CASSFGDRGRLYGYTF
TRBJ1-5 NA TRBV18 TRBD1 TGTGCCAGCTCACCGGGACAGGGAGAACAGCCCCAGCATTTT CASSPGQGEQPQHF
TRBJ1-1 NA TRBV3-1/TRBV3-2 NA TGTGCCAGCAGCCAAGGGACAGACTTGAACACTGAAGCTTTCTTT CASSQGTDLNTEAFF
TRBJ2-5 NA TRBV5-4 TRBD2 TGTGCCAGCAGCCGGGACGGGGGGGGAGGTCAAGAGACCCAGTACTTC CASSRDGGGGQETQYF
TRBJ1-1 once TRBV2 TRBD1 TGTGCCAGCAGCGAAACAGGGGTGGGAGCTTTCTTT CASSETGVGAFF
TRBJ2-7 once TRBV21-1 NA TGTGCCAGCAAAAGCGAAGGGACAGGGTTCTCCTACGAGCAGTACTTC CASKSEGTGFSYEQYF
TRBJ1-5 NA TRBV27 NA TGTGCCAGCTCCCCCGGGGAAAGCAATCAGCCCCAGCATTTT CASSPGESNQPQHF
TRBJ1-1 NA TRBV3-1/TRBV3-2 TRBD1 TGTGCCAGCAGGGGTATGGACAGGGGGAACACTGAAGCTTTCTTT CASRGMDRGNTEAFF
TRBJ1-5 NA TRBV10-3 TRBD1 TGTGCCATCAGTGAAGGGACAGGTCGTGAGGGCAATCAGCCCCAGCATTTT CAISEGTGREGNQPQHF
TRBJ2-2 NA TRBV5-1 NA TGCGCCAGCAGCTTGGTTCCAGGGAACACCGGGGAGCTGTTTTTT CASSLVPGNTGELFF
TRBJ1-1 NA TRBV19 NA TGTGCCAGTAGTATAGGGCCGGGGGATATGAACACTGAAGCTTTCTTT CASSIGPGDMNTEAFF
TRBJ1-1 once TRBV2 NA TGTGCCAGCAGTGACTCGAACACTGAAGCTTTCTTT CASSDSNTEAFF
TRBJ1-1 NA TRBV19 NA TGTGCCAGTAGTACCCAGGGCATTGACACTGAAGCTTTCTTT CASSTQGIDTEAFF
TRBJ2-2 NA TRBV15 NA TGTGCCACCAGCTTGCGGGGGCCCAACACCGGGGAGCTGTTTTTT CATSLRGPNTGELFF
TRBJ1-2 NA TRBV27 TRBD1 TGTGCCAGCAGTTCCGCCGCGACAGGGAGGAATGGCTACACCTTC CASSSAATGRNGYTF
TRBJ2-1 NA TRBV12-3/TRBV12-4 NA TGTGCCAGCAGTTTAAGCCCGGTCGGTGAGCAGTTCTTC CASSLSPVGEQFF
TRBJ1-3 NA TRBV2 NA TGTGCCAGCAGTGAATCGGGGGTCTCTGGAAACACCATATATTTT CASSESGVSGNTIYF
TRBJ1-6 NA TRBV5-1 TRBD1 TGCGCCAGCGCCGGGACAGGGGGCAATTCACCCCTCCACTTT CASAGTGGNSPLHF
TRBJ2-3 NA TRBV12-3/TRBV12-4 NA TGTGCCAGCAGTCGGGGAGCATCAGATACGCAGTATTTT CASSRGASDTQYF
TRBJ2-7 NA TRBV6-5 TRBD1 TGTGCCAGCAGGCCATACAGGGGGACCTACGAGCAGTACTTC CASRPYRGTYEQYF
TRBJ1-2 NA TRBV6-5 NA TGTGCCAGCAGTCCCGTCTGGAGGTCGAACTATGGCTACACCTTC CASSPVWRSNYGYTF
TRBJ2-5 few TRBV6-5 TRBD1 TGTGCCAGCGGGACAGGATTTAGCGGAGAGACCCAGTACTTC CASGTGFSGETQYF
TRBJ2-1 NA TRBV9 NA TGTGCCAGCAGCGATCTTACGAGCGAGCAGTTCTTC CASSDLTSEQFF
TRBJ1-1 once TRBV21-1 NA TGTGCCAGCCCCGCAGGGGGCTGGATGAACACTGAAGCTTTCTTT CASPAGGWMNTEAFF
TRBJ2-1 NA TRBV5-4 TRBD2 TGTGCCAGCAGCACGCCGGGACTAGCGGGGGGACTACATGAGCAGTTCTTC CASSTPGLAGGLHEQFF
TRBJ1-5 NA TRBV2 NA TGTGCCAGCAGCGGAGATTATAGCAATCAGCCCCAGCATTTT CASSGDYSNQPQHF
TRBJ1-5 NA TRBV19 NA TGTGCCAGTAGTCCCCCGTCCAATCAGCCCCAGCATTTT CASSPPSNQPQHF